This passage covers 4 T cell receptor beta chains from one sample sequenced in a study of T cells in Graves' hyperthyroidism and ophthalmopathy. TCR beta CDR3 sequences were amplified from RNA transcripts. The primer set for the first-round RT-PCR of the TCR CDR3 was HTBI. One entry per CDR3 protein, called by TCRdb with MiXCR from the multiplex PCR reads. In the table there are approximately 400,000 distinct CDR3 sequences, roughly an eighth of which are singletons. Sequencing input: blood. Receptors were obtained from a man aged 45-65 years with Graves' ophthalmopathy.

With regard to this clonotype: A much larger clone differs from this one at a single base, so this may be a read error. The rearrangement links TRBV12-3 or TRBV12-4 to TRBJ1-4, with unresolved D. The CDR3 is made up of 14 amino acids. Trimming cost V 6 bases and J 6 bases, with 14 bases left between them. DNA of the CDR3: TGTGCCAGCAGGGGGAGAGGGAGGGATGAAAAACTGTTTTTT. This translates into CASRGRGRDEKLFF.

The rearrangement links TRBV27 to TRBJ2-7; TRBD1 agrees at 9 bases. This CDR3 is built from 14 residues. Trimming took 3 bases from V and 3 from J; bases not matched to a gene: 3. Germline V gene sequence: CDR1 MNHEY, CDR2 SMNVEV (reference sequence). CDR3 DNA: TGTGCCAGCAGTTTTGGGGACAGGGTCTACGAGCAGTACTTC. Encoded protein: CASSFGDRVYEQYF.

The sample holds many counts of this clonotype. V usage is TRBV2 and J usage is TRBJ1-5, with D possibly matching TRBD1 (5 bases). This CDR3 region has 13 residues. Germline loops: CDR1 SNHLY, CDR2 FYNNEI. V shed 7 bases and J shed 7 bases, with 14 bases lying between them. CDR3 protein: CASMRGVGQPQHF. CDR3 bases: TGTGCCAGCATGAGAGGGGTTGGACAGCCCCAGCATTTT.

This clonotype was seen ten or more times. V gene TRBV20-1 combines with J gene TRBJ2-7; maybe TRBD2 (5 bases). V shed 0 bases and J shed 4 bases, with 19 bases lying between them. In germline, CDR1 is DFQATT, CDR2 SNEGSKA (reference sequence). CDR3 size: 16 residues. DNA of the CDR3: TGCAGTGCTAGAGACCCCGGAGGCAGCAACCAATACGAGCAGTACTTC. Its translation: CSARDPGGSNQYEQYF.